This T cell receptor beta chain came from a study of cytomegalovirus exposure and HLA in healthy donors (dated by TCRdb to about 2017). Notes on the research overall: An earlier analysis of approximately 640 of the donors reported 250 to 300 Gb of sequence data and roughly 100 million unique TCR beta sequences from approximately 180 million T cells. An early release that covered roughly 600 HLA-typed donors contained about 300 gigabases of sequencing data and approximately 85 million unique TCR sequences. The genetic ancestry cluster associated with self-reported Caucasian donors included around four fifths of the approximately 430 genotyped donors. The study aimed to test whether cataloging public T cell receptors could reveal signatures of past pathogen exposure. The T cell repertoires of 666 subjects were profiled by immunosequencing and related to cytomegalovirus serostatus. Besides the first cohort of under 700 subjects, a separate validation cohort made up of roughly 120 different subjects was used. To predict cytomegalovirus infection status, the study combined high-throughput TCR immunosequencing, statistical association of individual TCRs with disease status, and machine learning. A later analysis re-analyzed previously published TCR beta repertoires from several hundred donors and added high-resolution HLA genotyping to study TCR occurrence patterns. Rather than using new phenotypic data, the later analysis identified candidate immune exposures from TCR beta sequences and from how often those sequences occurred across donors. To decide whether each TCR beta V gene segment behaved as functional or pseudogenic, an earlier analysis of approximately 620 of the donors relied on high-throughput TCR beta sequencing. Donor age, sex, ethnicity and CMV serostatus were compiled alongside the repertoire data. A later genetic analysis took genome-wide SNP genotypes for 398 of the 666 donors and used that subset as a discovery cohort. Every repertoire in the discovery cohort had been generated on one and the same sequencing platform. HLA typing included class I and class II loci at four-digit resolution. The number of typed donors differed by locus: roughly 620-630 for A, B, C, DRB1 and DQB1; 522 for DQA1; approximately 600 for DPA1; and 400 to 480 for DPB1. About five DR-DQ haplotypes were handled as single units for association and clustering, since linkage in the cohort was strong. On average, approximately 250,000 unique TCR beta nucleotide sequences were sequenced per donor among about 400 genotyped donors of the cohort, with around 19% of those sequences being non-productive.

Library creation used the immunoSEQ multiplex PCR assay. For the multiplex PCR, a mixture combining 60 forward primers for TCR Vbeta segments and 13 reverse primers for TCR Jbeta segments was used. The CDR3 region of rearranged TCR beta genes was amplified from genomic DNA with a multiplex PCR assay. The amplified TCR beta libraries were sequenced on the Illumina HiSeq System as 87-base-pair reads. On the authors' methods: Across the 640 or so repertoires, a later analysis counted roughly 77 million unique TCR beta chains, roughly 11 million of which were shared by at least two donors. Raw reads were error-corrected and collapsed into unique sequences by a nearest-neighbor algorithm in which closely related sequences were merged to remove PCR and sequencing errors. Alignment of CDR3 sequences to IMGT reference sequences was used to assign V, D and J gene segments. For a sequence to be retained, at least a six-nucleotide match to both a V gene segment and a J gene segment was required. Rearrangements were called productive when the CDR3 lacked stop codons and stayed in frame with V and J; all others were non-productive. Following IMGT convention, CDR3 was defined as the stretch from the second conserved V-encoded cysteine to the conserved J-encoded phenylalanine. The earlier analysis of fewer than 750 of the donors excluded sequences that lacked an unambiguous match to a single V gene segment. In an earlier analysis of 450 to 700 of the donors, V segments were called functional above 56.7% productive rearrangements and were called segregating when the between-donor standard deviation exceeded 5%. A statistical classification framework was built to diagnose cytomegalovirus status from the catalog of TCR beta chain sequences. A later analysis assigned V and J genes by comparing TCR nucleotide sequences with IMGT/GENE-DB human TR gene sequences. In a later analysis, CDR3 sequences and most-parsimonious VDJ recombination scenarios were assigned using the TCRdist pipeline. In a later analysis, each TCR beta chain was defined by its CDR3 amino acid sequence together with its V-gene family, and reads without a unique V-gene family were excluded. As a way to deal with suspected cross-contamination and a sequencing artifact, a later analysis dropped 640 or so nucleotide sequences that were highly shared and had low generation probability. In a later analysis, a clonal expansion index for each public chain was calculated from normalized within-repertoire ranks of inferred template counts. Generation probabilities in a later analysis came from a VDJ recombination model fitted to out-of-frame rearrangements, and those results were checked against IGoR. In a later analysis, TCR-TCR, TCR-HLA and TCR-CMV co-occurrence was scored with hypergeometric tests, and a repertoire-size bias correction was applied to TCR pairs. A later analysis estimated false discovery rates by permuting HLA or CMV assignments 20 times. A later analysis grouped co-occurring TCRs with DBSCAN, adding TCRdist sequence similarity when clustering within HLA-allele-positive subsets. Co-occurrence clustering excluded repertoires with fewer than 30,000 or more than 120,000 public chains, plus five with anomalous nucleotide sharing. Here the immuneACCESS table is served through TCRdb, limited to in-frame sequences with V and J called. Missing clones are a known gap in these copies; in checked studies unresolved V genes cover under half, and the rest lacks a known reason. V and J calls and clone size are given by that table; D and trimming were obtained from the DNA. This sample holds 150,000 to 200,000 clones; 80% were observed only once. About 4.3% of the sample is in the top ten clones.

This clone was seen once. What this receptor recognizes is not known. Base qualities are missing; no much larger clone stands one base away. The cohort comprised some 700 healthy bone marrow donors. At the time of sampling, every cohort member was nominally healthy, though immune exposures that went unrecorded were likely present. The donor tested CMV seropositive, placing the donor among the 290 or so seropositive members of the cohort. Each donor provided a peripheral blood sample, and peripheral blood mononuclear cells were used for TCR beta sequencing. Genomic DNA extraction from the blood cell samples was performed with the Qiagen DNeasy Blood Extraction Kit. Broad study findings and their caveats: In a later analysis, some 17,000 TCR beta sequences were associated with specific HLA alleles at a false discovery rate of 0.05. It was suggested by the authors that the approach could potentially be generalized to other disease states and immunological phenotypes. A cluster of highly shared sequence variants was judged likely to be a technical artifact of the sequencing pipeline. In the study, 150 to 200 TCR beta chains were listed as associated with cytomegalovirus. A later analysis found that TCR association rates varied across HLA loci, with DRB1 alleles showing the most associated TCRs and HLA-C alleles the fewest. Broadly in line with IMGT annotations, most TCR beta V segments showed up in productive rearrangements about 87% or about 30% of the time in an earlier analysis of under 700 of the donors. A later analysis found that HLA-associated TCR beta chains were more clonally expanded and had lower generation probabilities than equally common non-associated chains. Compared with the approximately 600-donor mean, donors in an Asian-associated ancestry cluster had fewer N-insertions in productive TCRs, according to a later genetic analysis. The classifier was reported to diagnose cytomegalovirus status with high specificity and sensitivity in both the original cohort and the validation cohort. Correlated functional status among segregating V segments might reflect linkage disequilibrium, but an unknown experimental factor could not be ruled out. A later analysis found that most CMV-associated TCR beta chains appeared HLA-restricted, with HLA associations seemingly driven largely by CMV exposure. A further reported finding was that TCR beta sequences accurately predicted the HLA-A and HLA-B alleles for most subjects in the first cohort. Sequencing depth was assumed to be roughly uniform across donors in the presence/absence analyses, though that assumption may not hold. When HLA alleles, especially DR and DQ, strongly co-occurred, attributing TCR associations to individual alleles was difficult. V-gene and J-gene trimming of TCR beta chains was associated with a missense DCLRE1C variant in a later genetic analysis, and the association was replicated in an independent cohort. Because counts were too low, roughly 18 rarely observed V segments, including chromosome 9 orphons, were left out of the earlier analysis of 500 to 750 of the donors. In vitro tests confirmed that a few of the cytomegalovirus-associated TCR beta chains recognize cytomegalovirus antigens. In a later analysis, several top co-occurrence clusters were reported to appear linked to parvovirus B19, influenza, CMV and Epstein-Barr virus. The cohort was sequenced for TCR beta chains only, and without alpha or paired-chain data the features that could be detected were limited. Immune exposure information for the cohort was limited to CMV serostatus. Across donors, most TCR sequences were observed very rarely, whereas some public TCRs were present in many individuals. Because HLA typing was unavailable for some donors at each locus, only the typed subset was used in association tests.

The TCR comes from a woman in her forties or fifties in good health and CMV-seropositive. Sequencing input: PBMCs.

The DNA sequence is as follows: TGTGCCAGCAGCCTTGGACTAGCGGTCCTGTCCCACGAGCAGTACTTC. It translates as CASSLGLAVLSHEQYF. The sequence is built from TRBV7-9 and TRBJ2-7; TRBD2 lines up with 10 middle nucleotides. Trimmed from V: 5 bases; trimmed from J: 5 bases; junction bases lacking a gene match: 12. The CDR3 spans 16 residues, from the cysteine through the phenylalanine. The retained sequence is limited to the CDR3, 48 bases, with the frame set at the first base. The germline V gene (reference sequence) supplies CDR1 SEHNR and CDR2 FQNEAQ.